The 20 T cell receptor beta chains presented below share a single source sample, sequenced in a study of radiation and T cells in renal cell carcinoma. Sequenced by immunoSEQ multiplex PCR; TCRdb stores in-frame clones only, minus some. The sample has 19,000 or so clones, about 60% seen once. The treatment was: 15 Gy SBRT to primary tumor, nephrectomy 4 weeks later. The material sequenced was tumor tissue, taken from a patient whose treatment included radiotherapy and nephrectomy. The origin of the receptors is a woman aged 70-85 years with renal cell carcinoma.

CDR3: CSVDPAKGGYTF. The CDR3, as DNA: TGCAGCGTTGACCCAGCCAAGGGAGGCTACACCTTC. The J gene is TRBJ1-2, the V gene TRBV29-1; no firm D call. The CDR3 runs to 12 residues. The germline V gene encodes CDR1 SQVTM and CDR2 ANQGSEA. Trimming took off 3 bases at V and 8 bases at J, with 13 bases between the two ends. Full variable domain (remainder filled in from reference TRBV29-1 and TRBJ1-2): SAVISQKPSRDICQRGTSLTIQCQVDSQVTMMFWYRQQPGQSLTLIATANQGSEATYESGFVIDKFPISRPNLTFSTLTVSNMSPEDSSIYLCSVDPAKGGYTFGSGTRLTVV.

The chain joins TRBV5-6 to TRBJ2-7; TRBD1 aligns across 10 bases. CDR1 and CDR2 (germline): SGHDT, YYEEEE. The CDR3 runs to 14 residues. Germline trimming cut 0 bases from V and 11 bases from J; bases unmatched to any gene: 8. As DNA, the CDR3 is TGTGCCAGCAGCTTGGGACAGGGGGCAATTGATGAGTACTTC. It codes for CASSLGQGAIDEYF.

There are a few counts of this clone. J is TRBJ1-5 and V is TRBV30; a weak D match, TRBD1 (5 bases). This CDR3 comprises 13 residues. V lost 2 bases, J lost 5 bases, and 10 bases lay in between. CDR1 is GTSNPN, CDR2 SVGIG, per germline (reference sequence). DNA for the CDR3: TGTGCCTGGAGTATGGGGGGGGATCAGCCCCAGCATTTT. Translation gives CAWSMGGDQPQHF.

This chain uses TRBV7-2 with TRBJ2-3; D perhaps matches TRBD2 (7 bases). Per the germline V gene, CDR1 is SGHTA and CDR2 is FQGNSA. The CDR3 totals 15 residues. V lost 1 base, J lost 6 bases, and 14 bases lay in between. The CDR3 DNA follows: TGTGCCAGCAGCTTAGGTGGGGGGGCCTACGATACGCAGTATTTT. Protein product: CASSLGGGAYDTQYF.

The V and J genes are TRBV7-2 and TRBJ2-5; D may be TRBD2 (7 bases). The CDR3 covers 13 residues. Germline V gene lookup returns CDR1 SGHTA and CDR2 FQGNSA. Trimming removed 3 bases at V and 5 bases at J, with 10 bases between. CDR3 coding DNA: TGTGCCAGCAGCTTCGGGGGGCAGGAGACCCAGTACTTC. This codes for CASSFGGQETQYF.

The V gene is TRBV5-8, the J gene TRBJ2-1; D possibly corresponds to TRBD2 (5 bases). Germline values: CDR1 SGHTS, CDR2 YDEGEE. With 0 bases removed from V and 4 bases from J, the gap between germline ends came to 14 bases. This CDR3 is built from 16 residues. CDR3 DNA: TGTGCCAGCAGCTTGGGAGTTCGGGGTGTTTACAATGAGCAGTTCTTC. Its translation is CASSLGVRGVYNEQFF.

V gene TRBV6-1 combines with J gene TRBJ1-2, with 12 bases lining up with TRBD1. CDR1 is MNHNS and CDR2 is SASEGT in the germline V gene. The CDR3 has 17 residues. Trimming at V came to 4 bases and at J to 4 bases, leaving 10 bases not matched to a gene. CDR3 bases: TGTGCCAGCAGTGCGGGGACAGGGGGCACCTCCCCCTATGGCTACACCTTC. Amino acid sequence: CASSAGTGGTSPYGYTF.

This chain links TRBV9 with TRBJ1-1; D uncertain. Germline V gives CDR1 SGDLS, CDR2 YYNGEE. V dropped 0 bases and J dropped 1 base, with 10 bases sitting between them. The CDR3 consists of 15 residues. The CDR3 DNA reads TGTGCCAGCAGCGTAGGGTCCTTGGGGAACACTGAAGCTTTCTTT. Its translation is CASSVGSLGNTEAFF.

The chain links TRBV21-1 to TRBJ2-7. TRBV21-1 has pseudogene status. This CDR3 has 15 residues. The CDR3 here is CASSVGRDVVYEQYF. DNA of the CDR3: TGTGCCAGCAGCGTAGGCCGGGACGTAGTCTACGAGCAGTACTTC.

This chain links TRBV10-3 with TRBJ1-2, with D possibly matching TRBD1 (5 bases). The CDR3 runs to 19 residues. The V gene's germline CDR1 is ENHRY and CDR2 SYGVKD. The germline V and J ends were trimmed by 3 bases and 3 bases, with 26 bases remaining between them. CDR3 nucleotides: TGTGCCATCAGTGACCCCGGACGGGGCTGGGGGGGGTCGGACTATGGCTACACCTTC. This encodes CAISDPGRGWGGSDYGYTF.

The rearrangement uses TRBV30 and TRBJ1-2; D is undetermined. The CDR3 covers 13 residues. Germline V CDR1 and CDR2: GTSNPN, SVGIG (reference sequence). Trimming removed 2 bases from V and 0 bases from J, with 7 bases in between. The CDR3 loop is CAWSPLANYGYTF. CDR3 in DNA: TGTGCCTGGAGTCCTCTTGCTAACTATGGCTACACCTTC.

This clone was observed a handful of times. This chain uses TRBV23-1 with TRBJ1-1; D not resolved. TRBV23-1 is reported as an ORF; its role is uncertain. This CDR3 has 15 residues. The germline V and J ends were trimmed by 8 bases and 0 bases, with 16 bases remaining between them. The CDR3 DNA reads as TGCGCCAGCTTAATCTTAAGGCAGGTGAACACTGAAGCTTTCTTT. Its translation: CASLILRQVNTEAFF.

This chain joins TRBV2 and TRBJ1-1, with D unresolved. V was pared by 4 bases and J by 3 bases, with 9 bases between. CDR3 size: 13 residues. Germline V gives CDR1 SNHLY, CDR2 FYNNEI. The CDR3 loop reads CASSGIMDTEAFF. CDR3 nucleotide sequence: TGTGCCAGCAGTGGTATTATGGACACTGAAGCTTTCTTT.

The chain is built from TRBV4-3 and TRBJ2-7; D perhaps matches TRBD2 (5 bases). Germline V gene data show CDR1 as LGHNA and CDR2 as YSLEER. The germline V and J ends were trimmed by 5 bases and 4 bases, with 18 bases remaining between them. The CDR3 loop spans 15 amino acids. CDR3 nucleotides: TGCGCCAGCAGCGCCCGCCCGGGATTATCTTACGAGCAGTACTTC. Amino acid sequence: CASSARPGLSYEQYF.

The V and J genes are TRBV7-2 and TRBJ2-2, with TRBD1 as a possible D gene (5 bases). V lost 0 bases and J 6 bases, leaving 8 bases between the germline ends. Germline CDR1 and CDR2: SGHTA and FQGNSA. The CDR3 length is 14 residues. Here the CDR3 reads CASSLALGPGELFF. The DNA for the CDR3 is TGTGCCAGCAGCTTAGCATTGGGGCCCGGGGAGCTGTTTTTT.

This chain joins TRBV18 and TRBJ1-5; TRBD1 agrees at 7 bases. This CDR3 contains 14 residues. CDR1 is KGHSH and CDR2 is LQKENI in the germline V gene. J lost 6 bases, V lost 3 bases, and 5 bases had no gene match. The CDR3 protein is CASSPGQGGQPQHF. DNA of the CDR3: TGTGCCAGCTCACCGGGGCAGGGGGGTCAGCCCCAGCATTTT. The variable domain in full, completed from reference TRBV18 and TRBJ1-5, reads NAGVMQNPRHLVRRRGQEARLRCSPMKGHSHVYWYRQLPEEGLKFMVYLQKENIIDESGMPKERFSAEFPKEGPSILRIQQVVRGDSAAYFCASSPGQGGQPQHFGDGTRLSIL.

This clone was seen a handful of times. The CDR3 coding sequence is TGTGCTAGTGGTTGGGGTACTGAAGCTTTCTTT. Translation gives CASGWGTEAFF. This chain connects TRBV12-5 to TRBJ1-1; no firm D call. V shed 4 bases and J shed 5 bases, with 5 bases lying between them. The CDR3 contains 11 residues. Looked up from germline, CDR1 is LGHNT and CDR2 is FRNRAP.

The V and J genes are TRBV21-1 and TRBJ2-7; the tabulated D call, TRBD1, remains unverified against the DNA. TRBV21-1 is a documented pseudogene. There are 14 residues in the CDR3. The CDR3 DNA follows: TGTGCCAGCTCACCTACAGGCTTTGGTTACGAGCAGTACTTC. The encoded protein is CASSPTGFGYEQYF.

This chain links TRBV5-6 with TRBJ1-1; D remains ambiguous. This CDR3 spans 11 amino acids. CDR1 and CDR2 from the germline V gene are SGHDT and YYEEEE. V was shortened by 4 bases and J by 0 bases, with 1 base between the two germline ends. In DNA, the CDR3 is TGTGCCAGCAGCGTGAACACTGAAGCTTTCTTT. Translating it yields CASSVNTEAFF.

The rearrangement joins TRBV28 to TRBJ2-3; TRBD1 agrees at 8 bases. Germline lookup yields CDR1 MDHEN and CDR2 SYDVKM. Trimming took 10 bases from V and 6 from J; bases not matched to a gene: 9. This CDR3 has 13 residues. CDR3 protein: CATTGQGQDTQYF. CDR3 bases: TGTGCCACTACTGGACAGGGCCAGGATACGCAGTATTTT.